These 28 T cell receptor beta chains came from one sample sequenced in a study of beta chain features in type 1 diabetes. Expressed TCRB transcripts were sequenced, since all the RNA that had been isolated was reverse transcribed. TCRdb's copy holds only in-frame clones and misses some; the assay was immunoSEQ multiplex PCR. Counted here are about 59,000 clones, around three fifths occurring once; the ten biggest clones make up about 2.2%. Material for sequencing was Tregs from blood. The origin of the receptors is a woman aged 18-29 years in good health.

This sequence joins TRBV5-1 and TRBJ2-5, with 8 bases fitting TRBD2. V lost 5 bases, J lost 5 bases, and 5 bases stayed unmatched. This CDR3 has 13 amino acids. CDR1 is SGHRS and CDR2 is YFSETQ in the germline V gene. CDR3 nucleotide sequence: TGCGCCAGCAGTATTAGCGGGGTTGAGACCCAGTACTTC. Protein product: CASSISGVETQYF.

The V gene is TRBV29-1, the J gene TRBJ2-3; TRBD2 matches 8 bases. Trimming removed 4 bases from V and 2 bases from J; junction bases left unmatched: 5. The CDR3 length is 14 residues. The germline V gene encodes CDR1 SQVTM and CDR2 ANQGSEA. The CDR3 DNA reads as TGCAGCGTTGGGGTAGCGGGGCCCACAGATACGCAGTATTTT. Translated, it gives CSVGVAGPTDTQYF.

For this clone: Other DNA sequences within the sample encode an identical CDR3. The rearrangement joins TRBV5-1 to TRBJ2-1, with D possibly matching TRBD2 (7 bases). In germline, CDR1 is SGHRS, CDR2 YFSETQ. This CDR3 spans 14 amino acids. Trimming stripped 0 bases from V and 5 bases from J, with 9 bases between. CDR3 in DNA: TGCGCCAGCAGCTTGGAAGGGGGGGACAATGAGCAGTTCTTC. Encoded protein: CASSLEGGDNEQFF.

This clone showed up just a few times. V and J are TRBV6-5 and TRBJ2-1; TRBD2 is a possible D gene (6 bases). V was cut by 9 bases and J by 12 bases, with 18 bases left in between. The germline CDR1 and CDR2 sequences are MNHEY and SVGAGI. The CDR3 contains 12 residues. CDR3 nucleotide sequence: TGTGCCAGTTATCCCGGAGGGGATCTGCAGTTCTTC. Protein: CASYPGGDLQFF.

The chain employs TRBV7-3 and TRBJ2-6; D gene ambiguous. CDR3 length: 16 amino acids. Germline V gives CDR1 SGHTA, CDR2 FQGTGA. V was pared by 2 bases and J by 0 bases, with 8 bases between. CDR3 amino acids: CASSLPDNSGANVLTF. In DNA, the CDR3 is TGTGCCAGCAGCTTACCAGATAACTCTGGGGCCAACGTCCTGACTTTC.

The chain joins TRBV5-1 to TRBJ1-1; a weak D match, TRBD1 (5 bases). Germline V gene data show CDR1 as SGHRS and CDR2 as YFSETQ. Trimming removed 4 bases at V and 3 bases at J, with 13 bases between. There are 14 residues in the CDR3. Written as DNA, the CDR3 is TGCGCCAGCAGCCCTCCCGCGGGGGACACTGAAGCTTTCTTT. It encodes CASSPPAGDTEAFF.

This chain's CDR3 is CATGGPDPPFYEQYF. As DNA, the CDR3 is TGTGCCACCGGGGGGCCAGATCCCCCTTTCTACGAGCAGTACTTC. The chain combines TRBV2 with TRBJ2-7; a possible D gene is TRBD2 (7 bases). The germline gives CDR1 SNHLY, CDR2 FYNNEI. The CDR3 sequence is 15 residues long. V lost 10 bases and J 3 bases, leaving 22 bases between the germline ends.

In this sample, this clone turned up a few times. The rearrangement uses TRBV9 and TRBJ2-5; possible D gene TRBD2, 5 bases. Per the germline V gene, CDR1 is SGDLS and CDR2 is YYNGEE. The length of the CDR3 is 14 residues. V was cut by 3 bases and J by 3 bases, with 12 bases left in between. The CDR3 nucleotides are TGTGCCAGCAGCGGAGGGCCGGGGAAAGAGACCCAGTACTTC. Translating it yields CASSGGPGKETQYF.

The J gene is TRBJ2-1, the V gene TRBV7-9, with D possibly TRBD2 on 5 matching bases. The ends were cut back, 1 base at V and 6 bases at J, with 10 bases in the middle. Germline CDR1 reads SEHNR; CDR2 reads FQNEAQ (reference sequence). The CDR3 covers 14 residues. The CDR3 nucleotides are TGTGCCAGCAGCTTAGGGCTAGCCGGCAATGAGCAGTTCTTC. Amino acid sequence: CASSLGLAGNEQFF.

The chain carries TRBV5-6 and TRBJ2-7, with a possible D match to TRBD2 (6 bases). The CDR3 loop spans 15 amino acids. The V gene lost 0 bases and the J gene lost 7 bases, with 17 bases spanning the gap. Per the germline V gene, CDR1 is SGHDT and CDR2 is YYEEEE. CDR3 protein: CASSLEPGVRSEQYF. Written as DNA, the CDR3 is TGTGCCAGCAGCTTGGAACCGGGAGTTAGAAGTGAGCAGTACTTC.

The chain joins TRBV19 to TRBJ2-7; 14 nucleotides match TRBD2. The CDR3 length is 18 residues. CDR1 LNHDA and CDR2 SQIVND come from the germline V gene (reference sequence). Unmatched junction bases numbered 7, after V lost 1 base and J lost 2 bases. The CDR3 sequence: CASSIAPGLAGVAYEQYF. CDR3 DNA sequence: TGTGCCAGTAGTATAGCCCCGGGACTAGCGGGAGTCGCCTACGAGCAGTACTTC.

This clone was found a few times. The chain joins TRBV7-2 to TRBJ2-5; D is possibly TRBD2 (6 bases). This CDR3 spans 14 amino acids. Trimming pared 3 bases from V and 4 bases from J, leaving 12 bases between. Germline V gene lookup returns CDR1 SGHTA and CDR2 FQGNSA. CDR3 region: CASSLRRGGETQYF. The CDR3 DNA reads TGTGCCAGCAGCTTGAGGAGGGGCGGAGAGACCCAGTACTTC.

The CDR3 loop is CASSWQGEEQYF. The CDR3 region has the DNA TGCGCCAGCAGTTGGCAGGGTGAAGAGCAGTACTTC. This sequence joins TRBV4-1 and TRBJ2-7; D perhaps matches TRBD1 (5 bases). The CDR3 contains 12 residues. The V gene lost 6 bases and the J gene lost 7 bases, with 13 bases spanning the gap. The V gene's germline CDR1 is MGHRA and CDR2 YSYEKL.

The chain uses TRBV7-8 and TRBJ1-5, with D possibly being TRBD1 (5 bases). The germline V gene encodes CDR1 SGHVS and CDR2 FQNEAQ. This CDR3 contains 15 residues. V was clipped by 3 bases and J by 0 bases, with 9 bases between them. The CDR3, as DNA: TGTGCCAGCAGCTTCCAGGGTAATAGCAATCAGCCCCAGCATTTT. It specifies CASSFQGNSNQPQHF.

The V and J genes are TRBV18 and TRBJ1-3; a weak D match, TRBD1 (5 bases). Germline V CDR1 and CDR2: KGHSH, LQKENI. V was cut by 4 bases and J by 4 bases, with 32 bases left in between. The CDR3 sequence is 21 residues long. CDR3: CASSLLVHGLGASPSGNTIYF. Written as DNA, the CDR3 is TGTGCCAGCTCACTCCTGGTCCACGGTCTAGGGGCCTCGCCTTCCGGAAACACCATATATTTT.

This clone occurred a few times. V is TRBV6-1 and J is TRBJ2-1, with TRBD2 matching 13 bases. Germline CDR1 reads MNHNS; CDR2 reads SASEGT. V shed 4 bases, J shed 4 bases, and the junction held 4 bases outside the gene matches. The CDR3 is 16 residues long. DNA for the CDR3: TGTGCCAGCAGTGCGGGACTAGCGGGGTCATACAATGAGCAGTTCTTC. It encodes CASSAGLAGSYNEQFF.

The chain has TRBV19 and TRBJ1-2, with a weak D call TRBD1 (6 bases). The CDR3 is 13 residues long. Germline CDR1 LNHDA, CDR2 SQIVND (reference sequence). Trimming left V 5 bases short and J 4 bases short, with 11 bases between. The CDR3 DNA reads TGTGCCAGTAGTCCCCGGACAGCCTATGGCTACACCTTC. Translating gives CASSPRTAYGYTF.

The chain combines TRBV5-1 with TRBJ2-7; 10 positions agree with TRBD2. The CDR3 extends over 14 amino acids. Per the germline V gene, CDR1 is SGHRS and CDR2 is YFSETQ. J was trimmed by 5 bases and V by 2 bases; bases with no gene match: 4. The DNA for the CDR3 is TGCGCCAGCAGCTTCCAGCGGGGGGGCCACGAGCAGTACTTC. Its protein is CASSFQRGGHEQYF.

The table lists this clone with a few counts. The chain has TRBV19 and TRBJ1-5; D remains unclear. Germline CDR1 LNHDA, CDR2 SQIVND (reference sequence). This CDR3 has 12 amino acids. V dropped 8 bases and J dropped 2 bases, with 7 bases sitting between them. The CDR3 region has the DNA TGTGCCAGTTATGGAGGCAATCAGCCCCAGCATTTT. Its translation is CASYGGNQPQHF.

This chain uses TRBV18 with TRBJ2-7; 10 positions agree with TRBD2. The germline gives CDR1 KGHSH, CDR2 LQKENI. The CDR3 consists of 14 residues. Trimming took 6 bases from V and 2 from J; bases not matched to a gene: 4. CDR3 bases: TGTGCCAGCTCTCGTCTAGCGGGGGCCTACGAGCAGTACTTC. Its translation: CASSRLAGAYEQYF. Full variable domain (rest looked up from reference TRBV18 and TRBJ2-7): NAGVMQNPRHLVRRRGQEARLRCSPMKGHSHVYWYRQLPEEGLKFMVYLQKENIIDESGMPKERFSAEFPKEGPSILRIQQVVRGDSAAYFCASSRLAGAYEQYFGPGTRLTVT.

This clone was seen a few times. V gene TRBV30 combines with J gene TRBJ1-1; D unresolved. Trimming pared 3 bases from V and 2 bases from J, leaving 10 bases between. CDR1 GTSNPN and CDR2 SVGIG come from the germline V gene (reference sequence). The CDR3 length is 13 residues. CDR3 DNA: TGTGCCTGGAGCAAGCCCCCCAACACTGAAGCTTTCTTT. Residues: CAWSKPPNTEAFF.

The V and J genes are TRBV5-1 and TRBJ2-7; no firm D call. V shed 4 bases and J shed 3 bases, with 17 bases lying between them. The CDR3 has 15 residues. Germline-derived CDR1 and CDR2 are SGHRS and YFSETQ. The CDR3 nucleotides are TGCGCCAGCAGCCAAGGCTCACAGTTCTTCTACGAGCAGTACTTC. Protein: CASSQGSQFFYEQYF.

J is TRBJ2-5 and V is TRBV11-2, with 8 bases that match TRBD2. This CDR3 is 13 amino acids long. Trimming took 5 bases from V and 3 from J; bases not matched to a gene: 2. Germline lookup yields CDR1 SGHAT and CDR2 FQNNGV. Here the CDR3 reads CASSQLAEETQYF. For the CDR3, the DNA is TGTGCCAGCAGCCAACTAGCGGAAGAGACCCAGTACTTC.

This clone was seen more than once but under ten times. The chain is built from TRBV6-6 and TRBJ1-1, with 9 bases identical to TRBD1. Losses at the gene ends were 2 bases for V and 1 base for J; bases not matched to a gene: 5. CDR3 length: 16 amino acids. CDR1 and CDR2 (germline): MNHNY, SVGAGI (reference sequence). The CDR3 loop reads CASSYGMGQGNTEAFF. In DNA, the CDR3 is TGTGCCAGCAGTTACGGGATGGGACAGGGGAACACTGAAGCTTTCTTT.

The chain recombines TRBV7-2 with TRBJ2-5, with 14 bases aligning to TRBD2. V was clipped by 5 bases and J by 0 bases; unmatched bases: 2. Per germline, CDR1 SGHTA and CDR2 FQGNSA. The CDR3 spans 16 residues. The CDR3 region is CASSLGLAGDQETQYF. For the CDR3, the DNA is TGTGCCAGCAGCCTGGGACTAGCGGGGGACCAAGAGACCCAGTACTTC. The variable domain in full, completed from reference TRBV7-2 and TRBJ2-5, reads GAGVSQSPSNKVTEKGKDVELRCDPISGHTALYWYRQSLGQGLEFLIYFQGNSAPDKSGLPSDRFSAERTGGSVSTLTIQRTQQEDSAVYLCASSLGLAGDQETQYFGPGTRLLVL.

This clone came up a few times. The same CDR3 arises from other DNA sequences in this sample as well. The chain employs TRBV6-5 and TRBJ1-6; no reliable D call. The V end was cut by 2 bases, the J end by 9 bases, with 5 bases between. The CDR3 loop spans 12 amino acids. Germline-derived CDR1 and CDR2 are MNHEY and SVGAGI. In nucleotides, the CDR3 is TGTGCCAGCAGTTACCCCCTTTCACCCCTCCACTTT. Translating it yields CASSYPLSPLHF.

The V gene is TRBV21-1, the J gene TRBJ2-4; the D call of TRBD2 is as the table states it, not checked on the DNA. TRBV21-1 is a listed pseudogene. The CDR3 is 16 residues long. The CDR3 nucleotides read TGTGCCAGCAGCCAGGGAGACGGGAGGGCCAAAAACATTCAGTACTTC. Translated: CASSQGDGRAKNIQYF.

The rearrangement links TRBV10-3 to TRBJ2-1, with 8 bases fitting TRBD2. Trimming cost V 11 bases and J 7 bases; bases outside gene matches: 10. Germline V gives CDR1 ENHRY, CDR2 SYGVKD. The CDR3 is 13 residues long. The CDR3 region has the DNA TGTGCCCTCCAAGCGGGAGCCGGAAATGAGCAGTTCTTC. This gives the protein CALQAGAGNEQFF.